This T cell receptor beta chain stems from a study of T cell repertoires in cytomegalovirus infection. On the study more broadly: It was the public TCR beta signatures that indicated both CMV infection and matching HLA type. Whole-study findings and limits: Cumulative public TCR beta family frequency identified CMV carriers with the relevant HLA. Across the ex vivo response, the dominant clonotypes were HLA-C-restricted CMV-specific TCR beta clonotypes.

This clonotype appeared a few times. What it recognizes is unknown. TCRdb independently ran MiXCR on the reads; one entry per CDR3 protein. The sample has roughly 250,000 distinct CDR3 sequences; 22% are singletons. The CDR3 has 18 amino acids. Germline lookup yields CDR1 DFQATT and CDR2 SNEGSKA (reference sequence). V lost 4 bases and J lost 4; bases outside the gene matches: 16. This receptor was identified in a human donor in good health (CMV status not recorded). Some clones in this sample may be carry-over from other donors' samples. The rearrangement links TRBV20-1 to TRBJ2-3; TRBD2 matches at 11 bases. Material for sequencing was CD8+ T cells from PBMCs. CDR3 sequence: CSATSLGTSGSTADTQYF. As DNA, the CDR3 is TGCAGTGCTACCTCCCTTGGGACTAGCGGATCTACGGCAGATACGCAGTATTTT.